The rows below give T cell receptor beta chains drawn from one sample of a study of control samples from healthy donors and cancer patients. The data were produced by immunoSEQ multiplex PCR, yet TCRdb's version contains in-frame clones alone and is incomplete. The sample has 85,000 to 95,000 clones, roughly 90% seen once; the top ten hold around 15%. Sequencing was done on a sample of blood. The receptors derive from a woman in her 70s in good health. The CDR3 runs from the conserved cysteine through the conserved F or W. A D gene is named only where the DNA matches it firmly. A row's size may be missing; if present it is once, few, many or a size class.

J | V | D | size | DNA | CDR3
TRBJ1-5 | TRBV6-6 | - | - | TGTGCCAGCAGTTATCCCGAAGAAAATCAGCCCCAGCATTTT | CASSYPEENQPQHF
TRBJ1-1 | TRBV27 | - | - | TGTGCCAGCAGTGGGGGTTACACTGAAGCTTTCTTT | CASSGGYTEAFF
TRBJ1-3 | TRBV6-5 | - | - | TGTGCCAGCAGAAAAGGGGCTAGCTCTGGAAACACCATATATTTT | CASRKGASSGNTIYF
TRBJ1-2 | TRBV30 | - | - | TGTGCCTGGGGACTATACACCTTC | CAWGLYTF
TRBJ2-1 | TRBV6-6 | TRBD2 | - | TGTGCCAGCAGAAGGACTAGCGGGAGTGACTACAATGAGCAGTTCTTC | CASRRTSGSDYNEQFF
TRBJ1-1 | TRBV2 | - | - | TGTGCCAGCAGGGACCAGGGGCCGACTCTTGAAGCTTTCTTT | CASRDQGPTLEAFF
TRBJ1-5 | TRBV6-5 | - | - | TGTGCCAGCACCTGGACTAGCAATCAGCCCCAGCATTTT | CASTWTSNQPQHF
TRBJ1-1 | TRBV29-1 | TRBD1 | - | TGCAGCGTTGGAGGGGGACAGGAGAGCGCTTTCTTT | CSVGGGQESAFF
TRBJ2-7 | TRBV10-3 | TRBD1 | - | TGTGCCATCAGTGGTCCGGGACAGGCAGACTACGAGCAGTACTTC | CAISGPGQADYEQYF
TRBJ2-5 | TRBV30 | - | - | TGTGCCTGGAGTATCGGACTCAAACAAGAGACCCAGTACTTC | CAWSIGLKQETQYF
TRBJ2-7 | TRBV6-1 | TRBD2 | few | TGTGCCAGCAGTGGGCGACAGGGAAGACTAGCGGGAGGAGACTACGAGCAGTACTTC | CASSGRQGRLAGGDYEQYF
TRBJ1-6 | TRBV5-6 | - | few | TGTGCCAGCAGCTTGGCTGGGTATAATTCACCCCTCCACTTT | CASSLAGYNSPLHF
TRBJ2-2 | TRBV30 | TRBD2 | - | TGTGCCTGGTCAGTTGCGGGGGGGCCCGCCGGGGAGCTGTTTTTT | CAWSVAGGPAGELFF
TRBJ2-7 | TRBV4-2 | - | few | TGTGCCAGCAGCCAAGCCCACGGCTACGAGCAGTACTTC | CASSQAHGYEQYF
TRBJ2-7 | TRBV21-1 | - | - | TGTGCCAGCAGCTTACCACCGGGACTAGCCGCCTACGAGCAGTACTTC | CASSLPPGLAAYEQYF
TRBJ1-6 | TRBV6-5 | TRBD1 | - | TGTGCCAGCAAGGGGGCAAATAATTCACCCCTCCACTTT | CASKGANNSPLHF
TRBJ1-5 | TRBV19 | - | - | TGTGCCAGTAGGGGTCAGGGCGCCCAGCATTTT | CASRGQGAQHF
TRBJ1-4 | TRBV24-1 | - | - | TGTGCCACCAGTGATTTGCACACCTATGCTAGTGAAAAACTGTTTTTT | CATSDLHTYASEKLFF
TRBJ1-6 | TRBV7-3 | - | once | TGTGCCAGCAGCTTAAAGTCGAATTCACCCCTCCACTTT | CASSLKSNSPLHF
TRBJ1-3 | TRBV11-2 | - | - | TGTGCCAGCAGCTTATCCTCAGGGAGTGCTGGAAACACCATATATTTT | CASSLSSGSAGNTIYF
TRBJ2-4 | TRBV19 | - | - | TGTGCCAGCGGGACCCTAAAAAACATTCAGTACTTC | CASGTLKNIQYF
TRBJ2-4 | TRBV15 | - | - | TGTGCCACCAGCAGGAGCCGCGAGGCGGGTAACGGGGTCAAAAACATTCAGTACTTC | CATSRSREAGNGVKNIQYF
TRBJ1-5 | TRBV30 | - | - | TGTGCCTGGGGCCCGGGGGGCATGGTTCAGCCCCAGCATTTT | CAWGPGGMVQPQHF
TRBJ1-2 | TRBV14 | - | - | TGTGCCAGCAGCCCCCCAGGGGCTGGCTATGGCTACACCTTC | CASSPPGAGYGYTF
TRBJ1-2 | TRBV5-5 | - | - | TGTGCCAGCAGCTTGGAACAGGGACGAAACTATGGCTACACCTTC | CASSLEQGRNYGYTF
TRBJ1-2 | TRBV4-2 | - | - | TGTGCCAGCAGCCAAGTGGTCCGGGGACGCAACTATGGCTACACCTTC | CASSQVVRGRNYGYTF
TRBJ1-5 | TRBV6-1 | - | - | TGTGCCAGCAGTGAGGTAGGGAATCAGCCCCAGCATTTT | CASSEVGNQPQHF
TRBJ1-5 | TRBV7-2 | - | - | TGTGCCAGCAGCTTAGACGCTCAGCCCCAGCATTTT | CASSLDAQPQHF
TRBJ2-7 | TRBV29-1 | TRBD1 | - | TGCAGCGTAGGACAGGGGGCCTACGAGCAGTACTTC | CSVGQGAYEQYF
TRBJ1-3 | TRBV7-2 | - | - | TGTGCCAGCAGCTTATCTACCCAAGGTCCTCGCTCTGGAAACACCATATATTTT | CASSLSTQGPRSGNTIYF
TRBJ1-5 | TRBV3-1/TRBV3-2 | TRBD1 | few | TGTGCCAGCAGCCAAGGAACAGGGGTTAGCCAGCCCCAGCATTTT | CASSQGTGVSQPQHF
TRBJ1-5 | TRBV2 | - | - | TGTGCCAGCAACGAAAAGGGGAATCAGCCCCAGCATTTT | CASNEKGNQPQHF
TRBJ1-4 | TRBV14 | TRBD1 | once | TGTGCCTCAATCCCCGGGACAGGCAATGAAAAACTGTTTTTT | CASIPGTGNEKLFF
TRBJ1-1 | TRBV7-8 | - | - | TGTGCCAGCAGCTTAACCCGGGACACTGAAGCTTTCTTT | CASSLTRDTEAFF
TRBJ1-2 | TRBV19 | - | - | TGTGCCAGTAGTATTTCGGGACGCAACCCGGTGGGTGGCTACACCTTC | CASSISGRNPVGGYTF
TRBJ1-2 | TRBV6-1 | - | - | TGTGCCAGCAGTGAAGCGGGGCAGACTAACTATGGCTACACCTTC | CASSEAGQTNYGYTF
TRBJ2-5 | TRBV6-5 | TRBD2 | - | TGTGCCACAGCGATACGGGGTAGCGGGGAAGAGACCCAGTACTTC | CATAIRGSGEETQYF
TRBJ1-5 | TRBV6-5 | - | - | TGTGCCAGCAGTTACTCTTGGAGGGGAGCCGGTCAGCCCCAGCATTTT | CASSYSWRGAGQPQHF